This T cell receptor (beta chain) was recovered during a study of shared clonotypes between healthy human individuals. The material for each subset, its genomic DNA, was split evenly across several immunoSEQ plates. Sequencing used immunoSEQ multiplex PCR; TCRdb keeps in-frame clones, though not all of them. The top ten clones hold over 0.12% of a sample with more than 2,000,000 clones, around nine tenths of them seen once. Both subsets, CD45RA+ naive and CD45RA-negative memory, were split from the CD4+ cells. This clone is a singleton in its sample. The antigen is undetermined. Other DNA sequences in the same sample also yield this CDR3. Broader study findings: Generally, naive subsets came out with larger estimated richness than memory subsets.

V dropped 4 bases and J dropped 4 bases, with 4 bases sitting between them. The germline V gene has CDR1 MNHEY and CDR2 SVGAGI. This CDR3 has 11 amino acids. The sequence was obtained from a man aged 18 to 29 in good health. Material for sequencing was naive CD4+ T cells sorted from blood. The subset is: CD45RA+ positively selected. The chain recombines TRBV6-5 with TRBJ1-2; D is unresolved. The CDR3 DNA is TGTGCCAGCAGTTGGGGCTATGGCTACACCTTC. Amino acid sequence: CASSWGYGYTF.